This T cell receptor (beta chain) appears in the sequencing data of a study of vaccination and CD4 T cells after COVID-19. Study summary: Overlapping peptides covering the spike proteins of SARS-CoV-2, HCoV-NL63, HCoV-OC43 and HCoV-229E were added to stimulate cells.

In regard to this clonotype: As yet, its antigen is unknown.

The study, taken as a whole, reports: Convalescent patients displayed spike mono-reactivity in 304 of 307 vaccine-specific clones. Convalescent patients gained a median approximately 90% of their reactive clones only post-vaccination.

Sequenced with the Oncomine TCR Beta short-read assay was DNA taken from cultured CD4+ T cells. Cultured CD4+ T cells were the source of extracted genomic DNA. TCRdb redid the calling of the PCR reads with MiXCR, one entry per CDR3 protein. The table shows roughly 10,000 distinct CDR3 sequences, with 32% occurring only once. Treatment of the sample: roughly 11-day PBMC culture with coronavirus spike peptide pools or control peptides (ViraFEST assay). Pre-COVID-19 pandemic sampling (2011-2018) yielded the unexposed donor's CD4+ T cells. Contingent on cell availability, unexposed-donor CD4+ T cells were interrogated with SARS-CoV-2 S/N and four cold-coronavirus spikes. This CDR3 region has 16 residues. CDR1 SGHNT and CDR2 YYREEE come from the germline V gene (reference sequence). The V gene end was trimmed by 4 bases and the J gene end by 2 bases; junction bases not matched to a gene: 9.

The clonotype was recovered from a human donor in good health. The rearrangement uses TRBV5-4 and TRBJ2-3; TRBD2 aligns across 8 bases. Sequencing used CD4+ T cells from blood, cultured in vitro. This CDR3 is CASSLRREAFTDTQYF. The CDR3, as DNA: TGTGCCAGCAGCCTCCGGCGGGAGGCCTTCACAGATACGCAGTATTTT.